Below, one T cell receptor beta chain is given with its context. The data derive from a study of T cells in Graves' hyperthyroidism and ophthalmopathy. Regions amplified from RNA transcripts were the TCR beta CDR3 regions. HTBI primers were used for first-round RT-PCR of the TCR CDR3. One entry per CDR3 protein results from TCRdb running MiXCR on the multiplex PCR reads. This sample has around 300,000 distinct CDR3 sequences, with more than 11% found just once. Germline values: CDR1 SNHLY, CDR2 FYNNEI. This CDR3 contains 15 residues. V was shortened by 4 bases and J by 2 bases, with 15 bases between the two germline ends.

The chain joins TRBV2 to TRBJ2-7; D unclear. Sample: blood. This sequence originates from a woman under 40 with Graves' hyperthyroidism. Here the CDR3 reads CASSGRGSRAYEQYF. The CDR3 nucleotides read TGTGCCAGCAGTGGGCGAGGTTCAAGGGCCTACGAGCAGTACTTC.